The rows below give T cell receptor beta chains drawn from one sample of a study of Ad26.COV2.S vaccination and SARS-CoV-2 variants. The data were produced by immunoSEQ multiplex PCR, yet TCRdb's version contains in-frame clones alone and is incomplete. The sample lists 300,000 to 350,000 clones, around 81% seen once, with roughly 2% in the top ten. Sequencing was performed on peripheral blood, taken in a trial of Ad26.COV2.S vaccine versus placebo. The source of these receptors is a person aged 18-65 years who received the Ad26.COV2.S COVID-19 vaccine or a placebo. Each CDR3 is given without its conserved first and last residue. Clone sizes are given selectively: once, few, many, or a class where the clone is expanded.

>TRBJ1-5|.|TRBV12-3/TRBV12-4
ASSFTGNQPQH
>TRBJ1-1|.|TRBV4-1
ASSPTQGNTEAF
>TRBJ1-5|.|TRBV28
ASSLLGWADEYSNQPQH
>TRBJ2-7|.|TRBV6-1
ASSEALRGVYEQY
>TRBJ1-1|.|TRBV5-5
ASSNREAF
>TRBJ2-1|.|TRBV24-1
ATSDPSGGSYNEQF
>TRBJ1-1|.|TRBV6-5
ASTVWGSSTEAF
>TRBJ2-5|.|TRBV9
ASSVDTNQETQY
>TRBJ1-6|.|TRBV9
ASSVSGQGFAPLH
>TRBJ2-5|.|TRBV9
ASSPRMGLAGGKETQY
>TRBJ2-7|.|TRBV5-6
ASSFDRLSYEQY
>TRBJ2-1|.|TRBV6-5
ASSNGDRGRNGQF
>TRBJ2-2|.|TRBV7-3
ASQQGAGTGELF
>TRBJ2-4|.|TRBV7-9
ASSEGTKGAKNIQY
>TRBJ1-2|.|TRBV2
ASSLGANYGYT
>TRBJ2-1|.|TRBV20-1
SASLTGPPYNEQF
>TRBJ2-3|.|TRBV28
ASEGLAGGTDTQY
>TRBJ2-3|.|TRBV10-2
ASSEQASGGALNTQY
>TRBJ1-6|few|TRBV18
ASSPPTGRDNSPLH
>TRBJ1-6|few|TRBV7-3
ASSLGEVTPLH
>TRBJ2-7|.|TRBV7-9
ASSSGASYEQY
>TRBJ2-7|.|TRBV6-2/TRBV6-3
ASSPSGVSYEQY
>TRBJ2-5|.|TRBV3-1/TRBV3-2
ASSQDQSRETQY
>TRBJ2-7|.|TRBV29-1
SVVSYEQY